This is a list of T cell receptor beta chains from one sample in a study of blood T cell repertoires in COVID-19. Method: immunoSEQ multiplex PCR; TCRdb's copy keeps in-frame clones and lacks some. The table includes 110,000 to 150,000 clones, 80% detected once. The specimen was peripheral blood. Receptor source: a man between 65 and 85 years old who had recovered from COVID-19. Both conserved end residues are part of each CDR3. Each record gives: J gene, CDR3 length, V gene, CDR3 protein.

j_call: TRBJ2-5; cdr3_length: 13; v_call: TRBV19; cdr3_aa: CASIGRAEETQYF
j_call: TRBJ1-1; cdr3_length: 14; v_call: TRBV27; cdr3_aa: CASSRQGAHTEAFF
j_call: TRBJ1-5; cdr3_length: 12; v_call: TRBV12-3/TRBV12-4; cdr3_aa: CASRFNNQPQHF
j_call: TRBJ2-5; cdr3_length: 13; v_call: TRBV2; cdr3_aa: CASTHASEETQYF
j_call: TRBJ2-7; cdr3_length: 16; v_call: TRBV11-3; cdr3_aa: CASSRDRSWGSYEQYF
j_call: TRBJ1-4; cdr3_length: 12; v_call: TRBV7-9; cdr3_aa: CASRGPNEKLFF
j_call: TRBJ2-1; cdr3_length: 16; v_call: TRBV27; cdr3_aa: CASSSRLAGVNNEQFF
j_call: TRBJ2-5; cdr3_length: 13; v_call: TRBV30; cdr3_aa: CAWEQGRGETQYF
j_call: TRBJ2-7; cdr3_length: 14; v_call: TRBV5-1; cdr3_aa: CASSLEGQTGQQYF
j_call: TRBJ2-7; cdr3_length: 12; v_call: TRBV2; cdr3_aa: CASNGEPYEQYF
j_call: TRBJ1-2; cdr3_length: 11; v_call: TRBV20-1; cdr3_aa: CSAPEGAGYTF
j_call: TRBJ2-1; cdr3_length: 15; v_call: TRBV7-3; cdr3_aa: CASSLSLAAYNEQFF
j_call: TRBJ1-6; cdr3_length: 15; v_call: TRBV7-9; cdr3_aa: CASSLADRVGGALHF
j_call: TRBJ2-3; cdr3_length: 20; v_call: TRBV27; cdr3_aa: CASSFLPGTGVREGTDTQYF
j_call: TRBJ2-1; cdr3_length: 15; v_call: TRBV7-9; cdr3_aa: CASSLDWSRGNEQFF
j_call: TRBJ2-6; cdr3_length: 16; v_call: TRBV2; cdr3_aa: CASTGQGPTGANVLTF
j_call: TRBJ1-6; cdr3_length: 14; v_call: TRBV4-1; cdr3_aa: CASSLGTGISPLHF
j_call: TRBJ2-3; cdr3_length: 13; v_call: TRBV19; cdr3_aa: CASSIGIVPTQYF
j_call: TRBJ2-7; cdr3_length: 16; v_call: TRBV7-9; cdr3_aa: CASSLRTSGRADEQYF
j_call: TRBJ1-1; cdr3_length: 14; v_call: TRBV27; cdr3_aa: CASSFSGSGTEAFF
j_call: TRBJ2-1; cdr3_length: 14; v_call: TRBV5-6; cdr3_aa: CASSGATPYNEQFF
j_call: TRBJ1-1; cdr3_length: 16; v_call: TRBV7-9; cdr3_aa: CASSQGSVMRNTEAFF
j_call: TRBJ2-7; cdr3_length: 15; v_call: TRBV6-5; cdr3_aa: CASKARAGATVEQYF
j_call: TRBJ1-2; cdr3_length: 19; v_call: TRBV3-1/TRBV3-2; cdr3_aa: CASSQKTQGRGASNYGYTF
j_call: TRBJ2-2; cdr3_length: 15; v_call: TRBV9; cdr3_aa: CASSVGQSNTGELFF
j_call: TRBJ2-7; cdr3_length: 13; v_call: TRBV11-3; cdr3_aa: CASSLTGGYEQYF
j_call: TRBJ2-2; cdr3_length: 20; v_call: TRBV6-6; cdr3_aa: CASSRLRQSATSGRAGELFF
j_call: TRBJ2-6; cdr3_length: 16; v_call: TRBV6-2/TRBV6-3; cdr3_aa: CASSYSSGPGANVLTF
j_call: TRBJ1-4; cdr3_length: 14; v_call: TRBV21-1; cdr3_aa: CATRNGQGTEKLFF
j_call: TRBJ2-4; cdr3_length: 18; v_call: TRBV14; cdr3_aa: CASSPTGGGRGYGNIQYF
j_call: TRBJ2-1; cdr3_length: 11; v_call: TRBV14; cdr3_aa: CASRGGGDQFF
j_call: TRBJ2-2; cdr3_length: 16; v_call: TRBV7-2; cdr3_aa: CASRSRTSGSTGELFF
j_call: TRBJ1-2; cdr3_length: 12; v_call: TRBV2; cdr3_aa: CASKATNYGYTF
j_call: TRBJ2-3; cdr3_length: 15; v_call: TRBV5-4; cdr3_aa: CASSLKAGGADTQYF